Shown below are 23 T cell receptor beta chains from a single sample sequenced in a study of beta chain features in type 1 diabetes. Every bit of the isolated RNA underwent reverse transcription, so sequencing read expressed TCRB transcripts. The repertoire was sequenced with immunoSEQ multiplex PCR; TCRdb's copy has only in-frame clones and lacks some. The sample lists about 900,000 clones, roughly 16% seen once, with about 0.025% in the top ten. The specimen was naive CD4+ T cells from blood. The source is a woman aged 18 to 35 in good health.

The V gene is TRBV20-1, the J gene TRBJ2-1; D is ambiguous. V lost 1 base and J 11 bases, leaving 6 bases between the germline ends. The CDR3 length is 10 residues. Germline values: CDR1 DFQATT, CDR2 SNEGSKA (reference sequence). The CDR3 DNA follows: TGCAGTGCTAGAGGCGCTCAGCAGTTCTTC. This codes for CSARGAQQFF.

The chain combines TRBV19 with TRBJ2-7; 8 bases map to TRBD2. CDR1 and CDR2 (germline): LNHDA, SQIVND (reference sequence). CDR3 length equals 14 residues. Unmatched junction bases numbered 3, after V lost 3 bases and J lost 2 bases. The CDR3 nucleotides are TGTGCCAGTAGTATCGGGGGACTAGCCTACGAGCAGTACTTC. Its protein product is CASSIGGLAYEQYF.

This clone has more than one count but fewer than ten. V gene TRBV28 combines with J gene TRBJ2-5; D not resolved. The J call may be wrong; the DNA end is better matched by TRBJ2-7. This CDR3 has 14 amino acids. CDR1 and CDR2 (germline): MDHEN, SYDVKM. The DNA for the CDR3 is TGTGCCAGCAGTTTTAGCTGGGCCGTCTACGAGCAGTACTTC. Translating gives CASSFSWAVYEQYF.

CDR3 in amino acids: CASRLTGPVGYTF. Here the CDR3 DNA reads TGTGCCAGCAGACTGACAGGGCCAGTCGGCTACACCTTC. The chain has TRBV10-3 and TRBJ1-2; 7 bases are a match to TRBD1. In germline, CDR1 is ENHRY, CDR2 SYGVKD. V trimming: 10 bases; J trimming: 8 bases; junction bases outside the gene matches: 13. CDR3 length equals 13 residues.

This chain links TRBV7-2 with TRBJ1-4; 8 nucleotides align to TRBD1. J gave up 6 bases and V 3 bases, and 3 bases lay outside the gene matches. CDR1 SGHTA and CDR2 FQGNSA come from the germline V gene. CDR3 length: 14 amino acids. The CDR3 protein is CASSFRTGHEKLFF. CDR3 bases: TGTGCCAGCAGCTTCAGGACAGGGCATGAAAAACTGTTTTTT.

A few counts support this clone. The rearrangement uses TRBV27 and TRBJ2-3; D uncertain. Trimming left V 2 bases short and J 6 bases short, with 9 bases between. Germline loops: CDR1 MNHEY, CDR2 SMNVEV (reference sequence). CDR3 size: 13 residues. The CDR3 here is CASSLVELDTQYF. The CDR3 coding sequence is TGTGCCAGCAGTTTAGTCGAGCTTGATACGCAGTATTTT.

The table lists this clone with a few counts. The chain joins TRBV7-9 to TRBJ2-2; D unclear. V shed 1 base and J shed 6 bases, with 9 bases lying between them. The CDR3 length is 14 residues. Germline CDR1 reads SEHNR; CDR2 reads FQNEAQ (reference sequence). CDR3 region: CASSLVPPAGELFF. Written as DNA, the CDR3 is TGTGCCAGCAGCTTAGTTCCCCCCGCCGGGGAGCTGTTTTTT.

The chain couples TRBV18 to TRBJ1-2; perhaps TRBD1 as D (6 bases). CDR1 and CDR2 (germline): KGHSH, LQKENI. There are 13 residues in the CDR3. V dropped 5 bases and J dropped 7 bases, with 14 bases sitting between them. CDR3 loop: CASSEQGIAGYTF. The DNA of the CDR3 is TGTGCCAGCTCAGAACAGGGAATTGCTGGCTACACCTTC.

V and J are TRBV5-1 and TRBJ2-5, with no clear D. Deletions cut 1 base from V and 2 bases from J, with 12 bases between. The germline gives CDR1 SGHRS, CDR2 YFSETQ. The CDR3 loop spans 15 amino acids. CDR3 sequence: CASSLTERQQETQYF. The CDR3 DNA reads as TGCGCCAGCAGCTTGACCGAACGTCAACAAGAGACCCAGTACTTC. Looking up the rest from reference TRBV5-1 and TRBJ2-5 gives the full variable domain: KAGVTQTPRYLIKTRGQQVTLSCSPISGHRSVSWYQQTPGQGLQFLFEYFSETQRNKGNFPGRFSGRQFSNSRSEMNVSTLELGDSALYLCASSLTERQQETQYFGPGTRLLVL.

Details on this clone: The sample holds other DNA sequences that translate to the same CDR3. The chain is built from TRBV13 and TRBJ2-7, with 9 positions matching TRBD1. Trimming at V came to 5 bases and at J to 6 bases, leaving 8 bases not matched to a gene. Germline lookup yields CDR1 PRHDT and CDR2 FYEKMQ (reference sequence). CDR3 length: 14 residues. CDR3 protein: CASSRTGERGEQYF. The CDR3 DNA is TGTGCCAGCAGCAGGACAGGGGAGCGGGGCGAGCAGTACTTC.

The table lists this clone with a few counts. The V and J genes are TRBV7-2 and TRBJ2-7; D gene uncertain. Trimming left V 5 bases short and J 3 bases short, with 11 bases between. The length of the CDR3 is 13 residues. Germline V gives CDR1 SGHTA, CDR2 FQGNSA. The CDR3 spells CASSPTGNYEQYF. CDR3 DNA: TGTGCCAGCAGCCCGACTGGGAACTACGAGCAGTACTTC.

This clone was seen a few times. The chain uses TRBV10-3 and TRBJ1-1, with 7 bases aligning to TRBD1. CDR1 and CDR2 (germline): ENHRY, SYGVKD. V dropped 11 bases and J dropped 0; count of bases not matched to a gene: 6. This CDR3 is 13 amino acids long. CDR3 residues: CALRTGMNTEAFF. CDR3 bases: TGTGCCCTTCGGACAGGAATGAACACTGAAGCTTTCTTT.

The genes are TRBV2 and TRBJ2-3, with 7 bases lining up with TRBD1. Germline trimming cut 2 bases from V and 5 bases from J; bases unmatched to any gene: 10. The germline V gene has CDR1 SNHLY and CDR2 FYNNEI. The CDR3 spans 16 residues. The CDR3 is CASSESHSTGQDTQYF. CDR3 sequence (DNA): TGTGCCAGCAGTGAATCCCATTCGACAGGGCAAGATACGCAGTATTTT.

This chain links TRBV11-2 with TRBJ2-5; 10 bases are a match to TRBD2. CDR1 and CDR2 (germline): SGHAT, FQNNGV. With 6 bases clipped from V and 4 bases from J, the junction kept 8 bases outside the gene matches. This CDR3 is 15 amino acids long. Here the CDR3 DNA reads TGTGCCAGCAGTCCAGGACTAGCGGTGGGAGAGACCCAGTACTTC. This translates into CASSPGLAVGETQYF.

This clone was counted only a few times. A read error may account for a junction end that differs from germline. This sequence joins TRBV7-9 and TRBJ2-7, with a weak D call TRBD1 (5 bases). There are 12 residues in the CDR3. The germline gives CDR1 SEHNR, CDR2 FQNEAQ (reference sequence). DNA of the CDR3: TGTGCCAGCAGCTTAGCGCTACAGGTCCATGACTTC. Its protein is CASSLALQVHDF.

The chain uses TRBV5-1 and TRBJ2-7, with 7 bases aligning to TRBD1. Per germline, CDR1 SGHRS and CDR2 YFSETQ. The CDR3 runs 14 residues. After removal of 3 bases from V and 3 bases from J, the junction contained 6 bases not matched to a gene. The CDR3 is CASSWLGQNYEQYF. The CDR3 DNA sequence: TGCGCCAGCAGCTGGTTGGGACAGAACTACGAGCAGTACTTC.

The genes are TRBV23-1 and TRBJ2-2; 7 positions agree with TRBD1. TRBV23-1 is treated as an ORF (open reading frame) with a function not yet certain. This CDR3 spans 13 amino acids. Germline trimming cut 4 bases from V and 5 bases from J; bases unmatched to any gene: 1. This CDR3 reads CASSLRGTGELFF. The CDR3 nucleotides are TGCGCCAGCAGTCTCAGGGGGACCGGGGAGCTGTTTTTT.

The J gene is TRBJ1-2, the V gene TRBV6-5; the D is unclear. Germline loops: CDR1 MNHEY, CDR2 SVGAGI. V shed 6 bases and J shed 0 bases, with 5 bases lying between them. The CDR3 is 12 amino acids. The CDR3 nucleotides read TGTGCCAGCAGACAGCCTAACTATGGCTACACCTTC. Encoded protein: CASRQPNYGYTF.

This clone was seen just once. V and J are TRBV7-2 and TRBJ2-7; tentatively, D is TRBD2 (6 bases). Germline CDR1 reads SGHTA; CDR2 reads FQGNSA. The CDR3 runs to 17 residues. Trimming removed 0 bases at V and 2 bases at J, with 17 bases between. For the CDR3, the DNA is TGTGCCAGCAGCTTAGCGGTTGGGGGGACCGCTACCTACGAGCAGTACTTC. This gives the protein CASSLAVGGTATYEQYF.

This clone was recorded a few times. Other DNA sequences within the sample encode an identical CDR3. The CDR3 DNA sequence: TGTGCCAGCAGTGAAGGATGGTACAATGAGCAGTTCTTC. This sequence encodes CASSEGWYNEQFF. The chain recombines TRBV2 with TRBJ2-1; D is ambiguous. The germline CDR1 and CDR2 sequences are SNHLY and FYNNEI. Trimming removed 1 base from V and 4 bases from J, with 5 bases in between. The CDR3 has 13 residues.

The rearrangement uses TRBV10-3 and TRBJ1-2, with D possibly being TRBD1 (5 bases). In germline, CDR1 is ENHRY, CDR2 SYGVKD. V was cut by 5 bases and J by 6 bases, with 13 bases left in between. This CDR3 comprises 13 residues. The chain's CDR3 is CAISKDRLDGYTF. CDR3 nucleotide sequence: TGTGCCATCAGTAAAGACAGACTAGATGGCTACACCTTC.

This clone was detected a few times. The J gene is TRBJ2-2, the V gene TRBV18; 8 nucleotides match TRBD2. CDR1 is KGHSH and CDR2 is LQKENI in the germline V gene. The V segment lost 0 bases and the J segment 4 bases; nucleotides outside the gene matches: 7. This CDR3 is 17 amino acids long. The CDR3 coding sequence is TGTGCCAGCTCACCACCGGAGGCAGCGGGAGCCACCGGGGAGCTGTTTTTT. It specifies CASSPPEAAGATGELFF. Variable domain in full (rest from reference TRBV18 and TRBJ2-2): NAGVMQNPRHLVRRRGQEARLRCSPMKGHSHVYWYRQLPEEGLKFMVYLQKENIIDESGMPKERFSAEFPKEGPSILRIQQVVRGDSAAYFCASSPPEAAGATGELFFGEGSRLTVL.

This clone has more than one count but fewer than ten. The rearrangement uses TRBV18 and TRBJ2-2; D is possibly TRBD1 (5 bases). Germline lookup yields CDR1 KGHSH and CDR2 LQKENI. CDR3 length equals 17 residues. V shed 6 bases and J shed 1 base, with 18 bases lying between them. The CDR3 reads CASSLFEGAQNTGELFF. DNA of the CDR3: TGTGCCAGCTCCCTTTTTGAAGGGGCACAGAACACCGGGGAGCTGTTTTTT.